This T cell receptor (beta chain) appears in the sequencing data of a study of regulatory T cells in long-lasting Graves disease. Study-wide background: Patients with persistent Graves' disease had over 5 years of antithyroid drugs and persistent TSH receptor antibodies. Overall study findings and caveats: Segments TRBV28, TRBJ1-2 and TRBJ2-5 showed preferential usage in persistent disease.

As for time point: persistent/refractory GD, antithyroid drugs over 5 years with positive TRAb. With RNA extracted from PBMCs as input, the TCR library was made. The TCR beta library used iRepertoire HTBI primers with Arm-PCR amplification of CDR3. Authors' processing steps: Around 59 TRBV and 13 to 15 TRBJ segments were identified across samples. TCRdb passed the multiplex PCR reads through MiXCR, listing each CDR3 protein once. For this entry, the V and J calls and clone size follow TCRdb and not the study's own pipeline. The sample lists 350,000 to 450,000 distinct CDR3 sequences, roughly 23% occurring once. This clonotype has a count of ten or more. Its target is unknown. The CDR3 spans 14 residues. Germline lookup yields CDR1 MDHEN and CDR2 SYDVKM. V shed 7 bases and J shed 2 bases, with 14 bases lying between them.

This chain joins TRBV28 and TRBJ2-5; D gene unclear. The source material was peripheral blood mononuclear cells (PBMCs), sampled when the disease was refractory, from a patient treated with antithyroid drugs. This receptor was obtained from a woman between 35 and 50 years old with Graves disease. The CDR3 DNA reads TGTGCCAGCATCTCAGTCACACAACAAGAGACCCAGTACTTC. This gives the protein CASISVTQQETQYF.